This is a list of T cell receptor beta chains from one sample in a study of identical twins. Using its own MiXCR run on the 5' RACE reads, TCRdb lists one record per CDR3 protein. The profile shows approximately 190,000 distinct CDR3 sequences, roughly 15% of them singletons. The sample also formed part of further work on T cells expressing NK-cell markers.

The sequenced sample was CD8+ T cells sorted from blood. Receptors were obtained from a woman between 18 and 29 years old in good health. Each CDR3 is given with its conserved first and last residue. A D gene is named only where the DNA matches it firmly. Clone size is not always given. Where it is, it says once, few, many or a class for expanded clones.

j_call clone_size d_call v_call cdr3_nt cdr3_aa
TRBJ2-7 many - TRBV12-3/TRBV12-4 TGTGCCAGCAGTTTAGTCGGGCCGGTCGAGCAGTACTTC CASSLVGPVEQYF
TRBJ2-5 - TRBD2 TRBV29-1 TGCAGCGTTGAAGATGGTCGGGAGGAGCGAGAGACCCAGTACTTC CSVEDGREERETQYF
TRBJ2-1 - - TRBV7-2 TGTGCCAGCAGCTTAGCGGGCAGATTATTAGATACTGACAATGAGCAGTTCTTC CASSLAGRLLDTDNEQFF
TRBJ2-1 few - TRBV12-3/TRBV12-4 TGTGCCAGCAGTGCCATTAGGTTCGAGCAGTTCTTC CASSAIRFEQFF
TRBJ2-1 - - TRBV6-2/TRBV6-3 TGTGCCAGCAGTTACACTCACTACAATGAGCAGTTCTTC CASSYTHYNEQFF
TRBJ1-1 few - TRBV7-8 TGTGCCAGCAGCTTAGGCGGCCCAGAAGAAGCTTTCTTT CASSLGGPEEAFF
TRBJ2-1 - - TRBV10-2 TGCGCCAGCAGTTTCGGGAGTAATTCATACAATGAGCAGTTCTTC CASSFGSNSYNEQFF
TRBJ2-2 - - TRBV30 TGTGCCTGGAGTGCGGGAACAGGGACCGGGGAGCTGTTTTTT CAWSAGTGTGELFF
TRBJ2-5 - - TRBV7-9 TGTGCCAGCAGCCCGGCCAGGGAAGAGACCCAGTACTTC CASSPAREETQYF
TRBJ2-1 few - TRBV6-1 TGTGCCAGCAGTGAATCGGGCGGTGAGCAGTTCTTC CASSESGGEQFF
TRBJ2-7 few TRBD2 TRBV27 TGTGCCAGCAGTTTAGTCACTAGCGGGGGCCCCCTGGGCTACGAGCAGTACTTC CASSLVTSGGPLGYEQYF
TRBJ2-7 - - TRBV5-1 TGCGCCAGCAGCCCCGCACCGGCCTACGAGCAGTACTTC CASSPAPAYEQYF
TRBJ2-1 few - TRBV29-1 TGCAGCGTTGAAGGTCCGTTTACGTGGAGCTCCTACAATGAGCAGTTCTTC CSVEGPFTWSSYNEQFF
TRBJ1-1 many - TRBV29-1 TGCAGCGTTGCATCCGGATTGAACACTGAAGCTTTCTTT CSVASGLNTEAFF
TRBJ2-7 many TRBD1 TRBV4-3 TGCGCCAGCAGCCAAGACCCTACAACCGGGACAGGTAGCCACTACGAGCAGTACTTC CASSQDPTTGTGSHYEQYF
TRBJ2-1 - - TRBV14 TGTGCCAGCAGCCAATCTGTCAGCCTACCGGATGAGCAGTTCTTC CASSQSVSLPDEQFF
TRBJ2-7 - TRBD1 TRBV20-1 TGCAGTGCTGGAAGCCGGGACAGGGAGTACGAGCAGTACTTC CSAGSRDREYEQYF
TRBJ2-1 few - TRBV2 TGTGCCAGCAGGAGAGGAGAGAGCTCCTACAATGAGCAGTTCTTC CASRRGESSYNEQFF
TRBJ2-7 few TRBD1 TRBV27 TGTGCCAGCAGTTGGGAGACAGGGGGCTCCTACGAGCAGTACTTC CASSWETGGSYEQYF
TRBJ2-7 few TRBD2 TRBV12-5 TGTGCTAGTGGTTTGGGCGGGAGTGAAGTCTACGAGCAGTACTTC CASGLGGSEVYEQYF
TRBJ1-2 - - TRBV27 TGTGCCAGCAGTTTATCGATGGCCTCCGGGCACCTGAAGAGGGGCTACACCTTC CASSLSMASGHLKRGYTF
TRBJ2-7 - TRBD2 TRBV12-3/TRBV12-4 TGTGCCAGCAGACTAGCGGGAGGGCCAAACGAGCAGTACTTC CASRLAGGPNEQYF
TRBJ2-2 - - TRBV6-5 TGTGCCAGCAGTTACTCGGAAGGTTCCGGAGACACCGGGGAGCTGTTTTTT CASSYSEGSGDTGELFF
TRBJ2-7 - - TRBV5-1 TGCGCCAGCAGCTTGGCAGGGCTCGAGCAGTACTTC CASSLAGLEQYF
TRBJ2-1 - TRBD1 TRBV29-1 TGCAGCGAGGGGGAAGGGGGCGGGAATGAGCAGTTCTTC CSEGEGGGNEQFF
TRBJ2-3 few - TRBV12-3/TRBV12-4 TGTGCCAGCAGTTTTGGCCAGGGGACGCAGTATTTT CASSFGQGTQYF